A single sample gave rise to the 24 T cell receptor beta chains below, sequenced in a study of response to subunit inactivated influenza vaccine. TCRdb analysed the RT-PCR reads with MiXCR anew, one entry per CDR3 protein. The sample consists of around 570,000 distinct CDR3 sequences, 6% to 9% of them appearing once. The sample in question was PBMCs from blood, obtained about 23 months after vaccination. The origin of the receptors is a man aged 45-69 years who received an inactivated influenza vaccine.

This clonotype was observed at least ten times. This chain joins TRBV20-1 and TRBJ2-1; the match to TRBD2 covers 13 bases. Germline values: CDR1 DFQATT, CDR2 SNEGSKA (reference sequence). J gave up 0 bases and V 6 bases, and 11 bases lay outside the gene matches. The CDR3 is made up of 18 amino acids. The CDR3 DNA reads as TGCAGTGCCATCTCGGGACTAGCGGGACGTAGCTCCTACAATGAGCAGTTCTTC. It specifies CSAISGLAGRSSYNEQFF.

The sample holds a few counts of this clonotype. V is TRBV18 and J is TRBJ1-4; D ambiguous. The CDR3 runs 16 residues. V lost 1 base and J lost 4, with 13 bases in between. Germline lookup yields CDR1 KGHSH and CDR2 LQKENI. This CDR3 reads CASSPRSPTFNEKLFF. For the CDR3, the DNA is TGTGCCAGCTCACCACGGTCACCAACCTTTAATGAAAAACTGTTTTTT.

The CDR3 sequence is CASSVGLLGNTEAFF. The CDR3 nucleotides are TGTGCCAGCAGCGTGGGTCTGTTGGGGAACACTGAAGCTTTCTTT. This sequence joins TRBV11-2 and TRBJ1-1, with D hard to call. This CDR3 is built from 15 residues. Germline CDR1 SGHAT, CDR2 FQNNGV. V lost 5 bases to trimming and J lost 1 base, with 14 bases between them.

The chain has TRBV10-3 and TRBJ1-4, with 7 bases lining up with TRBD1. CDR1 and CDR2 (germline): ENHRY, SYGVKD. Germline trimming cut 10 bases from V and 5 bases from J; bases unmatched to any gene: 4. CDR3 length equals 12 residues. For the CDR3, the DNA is TGTGCCACAAGACAGGGAAATGAAAAACTGTTTTTT. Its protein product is CATRQGNEKLFF.

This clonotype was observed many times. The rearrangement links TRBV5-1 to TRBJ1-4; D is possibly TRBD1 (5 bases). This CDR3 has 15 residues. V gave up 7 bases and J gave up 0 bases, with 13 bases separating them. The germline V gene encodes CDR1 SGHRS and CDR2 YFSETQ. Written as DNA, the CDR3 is TGCGCCAGCGGACCAGGGAGTTCAACTAATGAAAAACTGTTTTTT. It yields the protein CASGPGSSTNEKLFF.

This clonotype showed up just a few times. The CDR3 DNA follows: TGCAGTGCTAGAGTCTGGGGGGCAGAATCACCCCTCCACTTT. As protein: CSARVWGAESPLHF. The chain recombines TRBV20-1 with TRBJ1-6, with a weak D call TRBD1 (6 bases). The CDR3 length is 14 residues. The germline V gene encodes CDR1 DFQATT and CDR2 SNEGSKA (reference sequence). V was pared by 1 base and J by 10 bases, with 14 bases between.

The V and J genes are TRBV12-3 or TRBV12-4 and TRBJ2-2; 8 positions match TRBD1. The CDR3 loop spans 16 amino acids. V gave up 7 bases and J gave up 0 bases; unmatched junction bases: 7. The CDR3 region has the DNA TGTGCCAGCACTAGGGGACAGGCAACGAACACCGGGGAGCTGTTTTTT. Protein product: CASTRGQATNTGELFF.

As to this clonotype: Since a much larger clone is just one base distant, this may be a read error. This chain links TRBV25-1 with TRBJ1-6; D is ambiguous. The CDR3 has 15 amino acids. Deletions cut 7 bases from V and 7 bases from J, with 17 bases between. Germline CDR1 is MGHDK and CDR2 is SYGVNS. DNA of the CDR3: TGTGCCAGCAACCTCGGACGGGGAGTCAATTCACCCCTCCACTTT. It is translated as CASNLGRGVNSPLHF.

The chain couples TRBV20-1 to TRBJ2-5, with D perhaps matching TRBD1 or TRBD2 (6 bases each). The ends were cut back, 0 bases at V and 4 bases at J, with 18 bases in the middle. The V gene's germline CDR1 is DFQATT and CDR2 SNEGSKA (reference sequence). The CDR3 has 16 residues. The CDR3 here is CSARDLGGGLGETQYF. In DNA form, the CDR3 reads TGCAGTGCTAGAGATTTAGGGGGAGGCTTAGGAGAGACCCAGTACTTC.

In DNA, the CDR3 is TGCGCCAGCTGGACAGGGGACTTCTCTGGAAACACCATATATTTT. It specifies CASWTGDFSGNTIYF. This sequence joins TRBV10-2 and TRBJ1-3; 9 nucleotides line up with TRBD1. The CDR3 extends over 15 amino acids. CDR1 and CDR2 (germline): WSHSY, SAAADI. The V and J ends lost 8 bases and 0 bases, in that order; junction bases with no gene match: 5.

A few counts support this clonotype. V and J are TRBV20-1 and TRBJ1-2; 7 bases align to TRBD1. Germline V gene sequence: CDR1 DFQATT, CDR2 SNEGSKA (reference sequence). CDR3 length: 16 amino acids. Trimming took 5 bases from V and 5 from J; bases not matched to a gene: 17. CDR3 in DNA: TGCAGTGCTCAACACCACCCCGGGACAGCCTCATATGGCTACACCTTC. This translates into CSAQHHPGTASYGYTF.

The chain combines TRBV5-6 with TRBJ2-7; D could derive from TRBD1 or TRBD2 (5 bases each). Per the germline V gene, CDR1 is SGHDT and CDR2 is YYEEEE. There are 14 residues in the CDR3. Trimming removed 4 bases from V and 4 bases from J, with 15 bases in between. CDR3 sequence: CASSGDLLGYEQYF. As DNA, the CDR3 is TGTGCCAGCAGCGGGGACCTCCTCGGATACGAGCAGTACTTC.

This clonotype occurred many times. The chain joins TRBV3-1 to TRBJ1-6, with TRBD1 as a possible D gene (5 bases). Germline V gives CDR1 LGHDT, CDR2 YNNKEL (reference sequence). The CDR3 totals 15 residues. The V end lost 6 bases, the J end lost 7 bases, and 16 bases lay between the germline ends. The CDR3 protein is CASSSIRDGNSPLHF. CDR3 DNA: TGTGCCAGCAGTTCAATACGGGACGGAAATTCACCCCTCCACTTT.

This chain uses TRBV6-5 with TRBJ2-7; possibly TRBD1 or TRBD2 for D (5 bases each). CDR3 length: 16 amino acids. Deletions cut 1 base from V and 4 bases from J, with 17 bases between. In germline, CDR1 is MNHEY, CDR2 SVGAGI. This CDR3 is CASSYWGSGTGYEQYF. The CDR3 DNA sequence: TGTGCCAGCAGTTACTGGGGATCAGGGACGGGATACGAGCAGTACTTC.

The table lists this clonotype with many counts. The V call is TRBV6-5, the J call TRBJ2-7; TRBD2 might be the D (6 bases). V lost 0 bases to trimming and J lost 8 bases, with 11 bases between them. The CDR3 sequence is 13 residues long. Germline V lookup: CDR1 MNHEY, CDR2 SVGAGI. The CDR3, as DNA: TGTGCCAGCAGTTACTCGGGCGGGAATCAGCAGTACTTC. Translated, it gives CASSYSGGNQQYF.

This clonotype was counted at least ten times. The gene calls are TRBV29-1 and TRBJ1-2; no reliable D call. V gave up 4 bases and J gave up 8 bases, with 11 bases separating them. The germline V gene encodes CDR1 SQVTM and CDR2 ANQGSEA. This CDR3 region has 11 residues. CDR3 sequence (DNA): TGCAGCGTTGGGTCCAATGGGGGCTACACCTTC. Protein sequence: CSVGSNGGYTF.

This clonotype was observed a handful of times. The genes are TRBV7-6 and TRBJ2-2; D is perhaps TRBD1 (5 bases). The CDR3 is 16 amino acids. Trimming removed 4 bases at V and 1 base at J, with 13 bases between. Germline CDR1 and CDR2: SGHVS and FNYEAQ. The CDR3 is CASSWGLVVNTGELFF. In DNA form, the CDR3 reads TGTGCCAGCAGCTGGGGCCTGGTCGTGAACACCGGGGAGCTGTTTTTT. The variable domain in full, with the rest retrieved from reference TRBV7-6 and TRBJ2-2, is GAGVSQSPRYKVTKRGQDVALRCDPISGHVSLYWYRQALGQGPEFLTYFNYEAQQDKSGLPNDRFSAERPEGSISTLTIQRTEQRDSAMYRCASSWGLVVNTGELFFGEGSRLTVL.

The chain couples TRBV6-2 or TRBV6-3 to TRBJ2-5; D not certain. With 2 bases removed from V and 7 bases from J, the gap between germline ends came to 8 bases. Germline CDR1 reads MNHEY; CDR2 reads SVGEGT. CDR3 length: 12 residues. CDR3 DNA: TGTGCCAGCAGTTACCCCCAAAGGACCCAGTACTTC. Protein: CASSYPQRTQYF.

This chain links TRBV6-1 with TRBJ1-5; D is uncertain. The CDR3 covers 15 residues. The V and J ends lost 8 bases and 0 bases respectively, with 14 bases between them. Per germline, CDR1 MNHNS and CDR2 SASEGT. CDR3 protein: CASAPPGYSNQPQHF. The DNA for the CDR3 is TGTGCCAGCGCCCCTCCGGGGTATAGCAATCAGCCCCAGCATTTT.

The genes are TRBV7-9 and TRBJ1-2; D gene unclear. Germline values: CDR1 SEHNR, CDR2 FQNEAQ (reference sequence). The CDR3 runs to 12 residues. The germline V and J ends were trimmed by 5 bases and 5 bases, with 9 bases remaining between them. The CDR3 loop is CASSARWYGYTF. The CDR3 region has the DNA TGTGCCAGCAGCGCGCGATGGTATGGCTACACCTTC.

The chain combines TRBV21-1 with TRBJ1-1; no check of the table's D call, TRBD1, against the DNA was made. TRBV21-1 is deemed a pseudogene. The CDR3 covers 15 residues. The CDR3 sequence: CASSKPGTGNTEAFF. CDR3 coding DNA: TGTGCCAGCAGCAAACCCGGGACAGGGAACACTGAAGCTTTCTTT.

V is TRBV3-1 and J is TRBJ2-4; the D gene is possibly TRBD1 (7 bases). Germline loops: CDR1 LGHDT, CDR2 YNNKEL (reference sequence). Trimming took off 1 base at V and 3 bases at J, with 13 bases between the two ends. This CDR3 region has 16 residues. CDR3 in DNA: TGTGCCAGCAGCCAAGTGTGGAGGGACAGCAAAAACATTCAGTACTTC. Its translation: CASSQVWRDSKNIQYF. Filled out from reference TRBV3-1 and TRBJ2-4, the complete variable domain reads DTAVSQTPKYLVTQMGNDKSIKCEQNLGHDTMYWYKQDSKKFLKIMFSYNNKELIINETVPNRFSPKSPDKAHLNLHINSLELGDSAVYFCASSQVWRDSKNIQYFGAGTRLSVL.

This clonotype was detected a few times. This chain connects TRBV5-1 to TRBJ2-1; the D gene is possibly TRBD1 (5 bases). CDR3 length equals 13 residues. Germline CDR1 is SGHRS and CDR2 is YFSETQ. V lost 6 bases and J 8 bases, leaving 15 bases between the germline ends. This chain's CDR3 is CASIPSPGYEQFF. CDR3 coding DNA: TGCGCCAGCATTCCTTCCCCAGGGTATGAGCAGTTCTTC.

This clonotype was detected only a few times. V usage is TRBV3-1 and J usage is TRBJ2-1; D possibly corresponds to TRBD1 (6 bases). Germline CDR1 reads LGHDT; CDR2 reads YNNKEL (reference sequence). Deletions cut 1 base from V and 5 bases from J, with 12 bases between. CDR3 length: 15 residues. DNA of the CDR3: TGTGCCAGCAGCCAAGTGAGGGGGACCAACAATGAGCAGTTCTTC. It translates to CASSQVRGTNNEQFF.